The 26 T cell receptor beta chains reported below all come from one sample, sequenced in a study of shared clonotypes between healthy human individuals. Profiled with immunoSEQ multiplex PCR; TCRdb holds only in-frame clones, not every one. Seen here are approximately 400,000 clones, about 96% observed once, and the top ten hold approximately 0.32%. Sequencing was performed on memory CD8+ T cells sorted from blood. Subset described: CD45RO+ cells pooled with CCR7-negative TemRA cells. These receptors were taken from a man aged 30 to 45 in good health.

The gene calls are TRBV11-1 and TRBJ1-2; D uncertain. CDR3 length: 14 residues. Trimming cost V 2 bases and J 5 bases, with 12 bases left between them. The germline CDR1 and CDR2 sequences are SGHAT and FQDESV (reference sequence). CDR3 DNA sequence: TGTGCCAGCAGCTTAAGTCCCCGGGGATATGGCTACACCTTC. It is translated as CASSLSPRGYGYTF.

This rearrangement joins TRBV11-1 to TRBJ2-2; unclear D gene. Germline CDR1 is SGHAT and CDR2 is FQDESV (reference sequence). Trimming took 1 base from V and 7 from J, leaving 19 bases between them. The CDR3 is 17 residues long. CDR3 protein: CASSLGRVPRHGGELFF. The CDR3 nucleotides read TGTGCCAGCAGCTTAGGTCGGGTCCCTCGTCATGGCGGGGAGCTGTTTTTT. The full variable domain, with the rest looked up from reference TRBV11-1 and TRBJ2-2, is EAEVAQSPRYKITEKSQAVAFWCDPISGHATLYWYRQILGQGPELLVQFQDESVVDDSQLPKDRFSAERLKGVDSTLKIQPAELGDSAMYLCASSLGRVPRHGGELFFGEGSRLTVL.

This clone appeared once. V is TRBV7-2 and J is TRBJ2-5; D not resolved. The CDR3 runs to 13 residues. From germline, CDR1 is SGHTA and CDR2 FQGNSA. Trimming removed 1 base from V and 6 bases from J, with 9 bases in between. DNA for the CDR3: TGTGCCAGCAGCTTAGAGGGCTTGAAGACCCAGTACTTC. Its translation: CASSLEGLKTQYF.

This clone was found once. The chain uses TRBV27 and TRBJ2-3, with 10 bases matching TRBD2. The CDR3 loop spans 13 amino acids. Germline lookup yields CDR1 MNHEY and CDR2 SMNVEV (reference sequence). J gave up 8 bases and V 5 bases, and 4 bases lay outside the gene matches. CDR3 DNA sequence: TGTGCCAGCAGTCCTAGCGGGAGAGGTACGCAGTATTTT. Translated, it gives CASSPSGRGTQYF.

Here the CDR3 reads CASSYSQGGNTIYF. CDR3 DNA sequence: TGTGCCAGCAGTTATAGTCAGGGTGGAAACACCATATATTTT. This chain links TRBV6-5 with TRBJ1-3; D perhaps matches TRBD1 (5 bases). Trimming shortened V by 3 bases and J by 3 bases, and 9 bases separated the two germline ends. There are 14 residues in the CDR3. Germline loops: CDR1 MNHEY, CDR2 SVGAGI.

This clone came up once. The chain couples TRBV6-4 to TRBJ2-1; 11 bases fit TRBD1. With 11 bases clipped from V and 7 bases from J, the junction kept 7 bases outside the gene matches. Germline values: CDR1 MRHNA, CDR2 SNTAGT. The CDR3 runs to 13 residues. The CDR3 nucleotides are TGTGCCGGGGGGACAGGGGGGATAAATGAGCAGTTCTTC. Encoded protein: CAGGTGGINEQFF.

The V gene is TRBV5-1, the J gene TRBJ1-2; D call uncertain. The CDR3 contains 14 residues. Germline-derived CDR1 and CDR2 are SGHRS and YFSETQ. Trimming took 0 bases from V and 5 from J, leaving 11 bases between them. The CDR3 region is CASSLAGYFYGYTF. In DNA, the CDR3 is TGCGCCAGCAGCTTGGCAGGTTATTTTTATGGCTACACCTTC.

The gene calls are TRBV7-3 and TRBJ2-3, with D tentatively TRBD1 or TRBD2 (5 bases each). The CDR3 consists of 16 residues. V lost 8 bases and J 6 bases, leaving 24 bases between the germline ends. Germline CDR1 SGHTA, CDR2 FQGTGA. CDR3 coding DNA: TGTGCCAGCTCCCTTTTAGGGACCCAGGTCGGGGATACGCAGTATTTT. Its translation: CASSLLGTQVGDTQYF.

The chain combines TRBV28 with TRBJ1-3; tentatively, D is TRBD1 (6 bases). There are 14 residues in the CDR3. Germline values: CDR1 MDHEN, CDR2 SYDVKM. V lost 6 bases and J lost 0, with 9 bases in between. CDR3 sequence reads: CASRGASSGNTIYF. CDR3 in DNA: TGTGCCAGCAGGGGGGCATCCTCTGGAAACACCATATATTTT. Drawing the rest from reference TRBV28 and TRBJ1-3, the complete variable domain is DVKVTQSSRYLVKRTGEKVFLECVQDMDHENMFWYRQDPGLGLRLIYFSYDVKMKEKGDIPEGYSVSREKKERFSLILESASTNQTSMYLCASRGASSGNTIYFGEGSWLTVV.

This CDR3 is CASSSGVEQFF. In DNA form, the CDR3 reads TGTGCCAGCAGCTCGGGAGTAGAGCAGTTCTTC. The chain links TRBV11-3 to TRBJ2-1, with D possibly TRBD2 on 6 matching bases. V was cut by 4 bases and J by 10 bases, with 8 bases left in between. CDR1 is SGHNT and CDR2 is YENEEA in the germline V gene. The CDR3 consists of 11 residues. Using reference TRBV11-3 and TRBJ2-1 for the parts outside the CDR3, the full variable domain is EAGVVQSPRYKIIEKKQPVAFWCNPISGHNTLYWYLQNLGQGPELLIRYENEEAVDDSQLPKDRFSAERLKGVDSTLKIQPAELGDSAVYLCASSSGVEQFFGPGTRLTVL.

The rearrangement joins TRBV6-1 to TRBJ2-1, with 10 bases that match TRBD2. Germline assignment: CDR1 MNHNS and CDR2 SASEGT. This CDR3 contains 15 residues. V gave up 5 bases and J gave up 4 bases; unmatched junction bases: 5. The CDR3 coding sequence is TGTGCCAGCAGTCCGCCGGGACTAGCGTACAATGAGCAGTTCTTC. Translating gives CASSPPGLAYNEQFF.

The chain has TRBV7-2 and TRBJ2-3; 11 bases line up with TRBD2. J was trimmed by 4 bases and V by 5 bases; bases with no gene match: 5. Germline CDR1 and CDR2: SGHTA and FQGNSA. CDR3 length: 15 residues. The CDR3 region has the DNA TGTGCCAGCAGCCAGACTAGCGGGACGCCAGATACGCAGTATTTT. Translation gives CASSQTSGTPDTQYF.

The chain has TRBV5-4 and TRBJ2-5; 11 bases agree with TRBD2. This CDR3 has 15 amino acids. The V segment lost 4 bases and the J segment 5 bases; nucleotides outside the gene matches: 7. CDR1 and CDR2 (germline): SGHNT, YYREEE (reference sequence). CDR3 nucleotides: TGTGCCAGCAGCCTTAGCGGGAGGGCCGTGGAGACCCAGTACTTC. Translating gives CASSLSGRAVETQYF.

The chain is built from TRBV27 and TRBJ2-7; D not certain. In germline, CDR1 is MNHEY, CDR2 SMNVEV (reference sequence). The CDR3 has 14 amino acids. Trimming removed 0 bases at V and 1 base at J, with 7 bases between. The CDR3 nucleotides are TGTGCCAGCAGTTTATCCGACGGGTCCTACGAGCAGTACTTC. Its protein product is CASSLSDGSYEQYF.

This clone was counted once. This rearrangement joins TRBV28 to TRBJ2-7; 10 bases fit TRBD2. CDR3 size: 15 residues. With 6 bases clipped from V and 1 base from J, the junction kept 6 bases outside the gene matches. Looked up from germline, CDR1 is MDHEN and CDR2 is SYDVKM. The CDR3 DNA reads as TGTGCCAGCAGGGCCCTAGCGGGAGAATCCTACGAGCAGTACTTC. Its translation is CASRALAGESYEQYF.

On this clone: Within the sample, other DNA sequences also encode this same CDR3. The J gene is TRBJ2-7, the V gene TRBV29-1; 11 bases agree with TRBD2. CDR3 length: 13 amino acids. V trimming: 7 bases; J trimming: 1 base; junction bases outside the gene matches: 3. Germline V gene data show CDR1 as SQVTM and CDR2 as ANQGSEA. The CDR3 is CSAGTSGSYEQYF. Here the CDR3 DNA reads TGCAGCGCCGGGACTAGCGGTTCCTACGAGCAGTACTTC.

With regard to this clone: Other DNA sequences in this sample translate to the same CDR3. The genes are TRBV4-2 and TRBJ1-2; the D gene is possibly TRBD1 (5 bases). V dropped 3 bases and J dropped 6 bases, with 20 bases sitting between them. The CDR3 runs 16 residues. Germline loops: CDR1 LGHNA, CDR2 YNFKEQ. In nucleotides, the CDR3 is TGTGCCAGCAGCCAGAATCTGGGTCGGGGAGGGGATGGCTACACCTTC. Protein: CASSQNLGRGGDGYTF.

V usage is TRBV28 and J usage is TRBJ1-3; D gene uncertain. V was trimmed by 3 bases and J by 0 bases, leaving 3 bases between them. The germline V gene has CDR1 MDHEN and CDR2 SYDVKM. This CDR3 contains 13 residues. CDR3 coding DNA: TGTGCCAGCAGTTTCCACTCTGGAAACACCATATATTTT. This sequence encodes CASSFHSGNTIYF.

This chain connects TRBV15 to TRBJ1-2; a weak D match, TRBD1 (5 bases). This CDR3 is built from 15 residues. Germline V lookup: CDR1 LNHNV, CDR2 YYDKDF (reference sequence). The V end was cut by 2 bases, the J end by 3 bases, with 13 bases between. The CDR3 loop reads CATSRYGTTDYGYTF. DNA of the CDR3: TGTGCCACCAGCAGATATGGTACGACAGACTATGGCTACACCTTC.

This chain joins TRBV5-1 and TRBJ2-1; no clear D. Per germline, CDR1 SGHRS and CDR2 YFSETQ. The CDR3 length is 14 residues. V lost 1 base, J lost 3 bases, and 8 bases lay in between. The CDR3 sequence: CASSLSANYNEQFF. The CDR3 DNA sequence: TGCGCCAGCAGCTTGTCAGCTAACTACAATGAGCAGTTCTTC.

This chain links TRBV29-1 with TRBJ2-5; 8 bases fit TRBD2. The V and J ends lost 7 bases and 5 bases, in that order; junction bases with no gene match: 6. Germline V gene data show CDR1 as SQVTM and CDR2 as ANQGSEA. This CDR3 has 12 amino acids. The CDR3 bases are TGCAGCGCGGGACTAGATGAGGAGACCCAGTACTTC. Translating gives CSAGLDEETQYF. Based on the CDR3 plus reference TRBV29-1 and TRBJ2-5, the full variable domain is SAVISQKPSRDICQRGTSLTIQCQVDSQVTMMFWYRQQPGQSLTLIATANQGSEATYESGFVIDKFPISRPNLTFSTLTVSNMSPEDSSIYLCSAGLDEETQYFGPGTRLLVL.

The chain couples TRBV14 to TRBJ2-7; D possibly corresponds to TRBD2 (6 bases). The V end lost 4 bases, the J end lost 3 bases, and 10 bases lay between the germline ends. Germline assignment: CDR1 SGHDN and CDR2 FVKESK. The CDR3 is 13 residues long. CDR3 coding DNA: TGTGCCAGCAGCCTCGGGAGTTACTACGAGCAGTACTTC. It translates to CASSLGSYYEQYF.

V and J are TRBV9 and TRBJ2-5; TRBD2 agrees at 14 bases. The CDR3 length is 17 residues. The germline gives CDR1 SGDLS, CDR2 YYNGEE. J was trimmed by 1 base and V by 3 bases; bases with no gene match: 5. The DNA of the CDR3 is TGTGCCAGCAGCGACGGACTAGCGGGAGGATCCCAAGAGACCCAGTACTTC. Encoded protein: CASSDGLAGGSQETQYF.

V gene TRBV2 combines with J gene TRBJ2-7; tentative D call: TRBD2 (7 bases). There are 15 residues in the CDR3. V lost 7 bases, J lost 2 bases, and 18 bases lay in between. Germline V CDR1 and CDR2: SNHLY, FYNNEI. As DNA, the CDR3 is TGTGCCAGCACCAGAAGGGGGGGGCTTACCTACGAGCAGTACTTC. Translation gives CASTRRGGLTYEQYF.

This clone appeared a single time. CDR3 sequence: CATSRDDRGGQPQHF. As DNA, the CDR3 is TGTGCCACCAGCAGAGATGATCGGGGGGGTCAGCCCCAGCATTTT. V usage is TRBV15 and J usage is TRBJ1-5; possible D gene TRBD1, 5 bases. The CDR3 sequence is 15 residues long. V was pared by 0 bases and J by 6 bases, with 12 bases between. Germline loops: CDR1 LNHNV, CDR2 YYDKDF (reference sequence). Filled out from reference TRBV15 and TRBJ1-5, the complete variable domain reads DAMVIQNPRYQVTQFGKPVTLSCSQTLNHNVMYWYQQKSSQAPKLLFHYYDKDFNNEADTPDNFQSRRPNTSFCFLDIRSPGLGDTAMYLCATSRDDRGGQPQHFGDGTRLSIL.

The V and J genes are TRBV5-1 and TRBJ2-7, with D possibly matching TRBD2 (7 bases). The CDR3 sequence is 16 residues long. Per germline, CDR1 SGHRS and CDR2 YFSETQ. Trimming pared 0 bases from V and 5 bases from J, leaving 18 bases between. The CDR3 coding sequence is TGCGCCAGCAGCTTGGCATCGGAGCGGGACACCAACGAGCAGTACTTC. Its translation: CASSLASERDTNEQYF.